Listed below are T cell receptor beta chains from one sample, sequenced in a study of cytomegalovirus exposure and HLA in healthy donors. Some clones are missing from TCRdb's copy, which holds only in-frame ones; the method was immunoSEQ multiplex PCR. The sample yields about 130,000 clones, over 80% seen once. The sample taken for sequencing was PBMCs. The receptors were gathered from a boy aged 10-17 years in good health and CMV-seronegative. CDR3s include the opening cysteine and the closing phenylalanine or tryptophan. The D gene is left open where the match is weak. Clone size is shown for a subset of rows, as once, few, many or a class of expanded clone.

clone_size: -
d_call: -
j_call: TRBJ2-7
v_call: TRBV30
cdr3_aa: CAWSGGAYEQYF
cdr3_nt: TGTGCCTGGAGTGGGGGGGCCTACGAGCAGTACTTC

clone_size: -
d_call: -
j_call: TRBJ2-5
v_call: TRBV21-1
cdr3_aa: CASSKTGPGDRETQYF
cdr3_nt: TGTGCCAGCAGCAAAACAGGACCAGGGGACCGGGAGACCCAGTACTTC

clone_size: once
d_call: -
j_call: TRBJ1-1
v_call: TRBV6-6
cdr3_aa: CASSPGGLVEAFF
cdr3_nt: TGTGCCAGCAGCCCCGGCGGGTTGGTTGAAGCTTTCTTT

clone_size: -
d_call: TRBD2
j_call: TRBJ2-7
v_call: TRBV13
cdr3_aa: CASSFGLAGQYF
cdr3_nt: TGTGCCAGCAGCTTCGGCCTAGCGGGGCAGTACTTC

clone_size: -
d_call: TRBD1
j_call: TRBJ1-4
v_call: TRBV5-1
cdr3_aa: CASKTGGNEKLFF
cdr3_nt: TGCGCCAGCAAGACAGGGGGGAATGAAAAACTGTTTTTT

clone_size: -
d_call: -
j_call: TRBJ1-1
v_call: TRBV7-2
cdr3_aa: CASSLTGVHTEAFF
cdr3_nt: TGTGCCAGCAGCTTAACGGGGGTCCACACTGAAGCTTTCTTT

clone_size: -
d_call: TRBD1
j_call: TRBJ2-7
v_call: TRBV6-1
cdr3_aa: CASNHDRAIGEQYF
cdr3_nt: TGTGCCAGCAACCACGACAGGGCAATTGGAGAGCAGTACTTC

clone_size: -
d_call: TRBD1
j_call: TRBJ1-5
v_call: TRBV30
cdr3_aa: CAWSPGDSSNQPQHF
cdr3_nt: TGTGCCTGGAGTCCAGGGGACAGCAGCAATCAGCCCCAGCATTTT

clone_size: -
d_call: TRBD2
j_call: TRBJ2-3
v_call: TRBV30
cdr3_aa: CAWEGLAGGATDTQYF
cdr3_nt: TGTGCCTGGGAGGGACTAGCGGGAGGAGCCACAGATACGCAGTATTTT

clone_size: -
d_call: -
j_call: TRBJ2-7
v_call: TRBV30
cdr3_aa: CAWKQPYEQYF
cdr3_nt: TGTGCCTGGAAACAACCCTACGAGCAGTACTTC

clone_size: -
d_call: -
j_call: TRBJ2-2
v_call: TRBV7-2
cdr3_aa: CASSGGIHTGELFF
cdr3_nt: TGTGCCAGCTCCGGAGGAATCCACACCGGGGAGCTGTTTTTT

clone_size: -
d_call: TRBD1
j_call: TRBJ1-5
v_call: TRBV6-5
cdr3_aa: CASGRGQGIQPQHF
cdr3_nt: TGTGCCAGCGGAAGGGGACAGGGGATTCAGCCCCAGCATTTT

clone_size: -
d_call: -
j_call: TRBJ2-5
v_call: TRBV30
cdr3_aa: CAWTLQSGTQYF
cdr3_nt: TGTGCCTGGACCCTCCAATCGGGGACCCAGTACTTC

clone_size: few
d_call: TRBD2
j_call: TRBJ2-3
v_call: TRBV14
cdr3_aa: CASSPSYSGITDTQYF
cdr3_nt: TGTGCCAGCAGCCCGAGCTACAGCGGGATCACAGATACGCAGTATTTT

clone_size: -
d_call: TRBD1
j_call: TRBJ1-4
v_call: TRBV14
cdr3_aa: CASSQARGLNEKLFF
cdr3_nt: TGTGCCAGCAGCCAGGCCAGGGGGCTTAATGAAAAACTGTTTTTT

clone_size: -
d_call: -
j_call: TRBJ1-1
v_call: TRBV5-4
cdr3_aa: CASSLIGPTEAFF
cdr3_nt: TGTGCCAGCAGCTTGATTGGGCCCACTGAAGCTTTCTTT

clone_size: -
d_call: TRBD2
j_call: TRBJ2-5
v_call: TRBV11-2
cdr3_aa: CASSSPRPGGRETQYF
cdr3_nt: TGTGCCAGCAGCTCCCCAAGGCCGGGAGGGCGAGAGACCCAGTACTTC

clone_size: -
d_call: TRBD2
j_call: TRBJ2-3
v_call: TRBV7-9
cdr3_aa: CASSLLASGSTDTQYF
cdr3_nt: TGTGCCAGCAGCTTATTGGCTAGCGGTAGCACAGATACGCAGTATTTT

clone_size: -
d_call: TRBD1
j_call: TRBJ1-1
v_call: TRBV2
cdr3_aa: CASSPDRGPEAFF
cdr3_nt: TGTGCCAGCAGTCCCGACAGGGGGCCTGAAGCTTTCTTT

clone_size: -
d_call: -
j_call: TRBJ2-7
v_call: TRBV10-3
cdr3_aa: CAISESSGEQYF
cdr3_nt: TGTGCCATCAGTGAGTCTTCCGGCGAGCAGTACTTC

clone_size: once
d_call: -
j_call: TRBJ2-7
v_call: TRBV6-5
cdr3_aa: CASSYSLAYEQYF
cdr3_nt: TGTGCCAGCAGTTACTCACTAGCATACGAGCAGTACTTC

clone_size: -
d_call: TRBD2
j_call: TRBJ2-3
v_call: TRBV6-1
cdr3_aa: CASTPGLAGGYTQYF
cdr3_nt: TGTGCCAGCACCCCGGGACTAGCGGGAGGTTATACGCAGTATTTT

clone_size: -
d_call: -
j_call: TRBJ2-7
v_call: TRBV10-3
cdr3_aa: CAITRGTTSYEQYF
cdr3_nt: TGTGCCATCACCCGGGGGACGACGTCCTACGAGCAGTACTTC

clone_size: -
d_call: -
j_call: TRBJ2-5
v_call: TRBV5-4
cdr3_aa: CASSTGTEETQYF
cdr3_nt: TGTGCCAGCAGCACGGGAACCGAAGAGACCCAGTACTTC

clone_size: -
d_call: TRBD1
j_call: TRBJ1-1
v_call: TRBV7-8
cdr3_aa: CASSLTGGGEAFF
cdr3_nt: TGTGCCAGCAGCCTCACAGGGGGCGGTGAAGCTTTCTTT

clone_size: -
d_call: -
j_call: TRBJ1-1
v_call: TRBV5-1
cdr3_aa: CASSRRQGLGNTEAFF
cdr3_nt: TGCGCCAGCAGCCGAAGGCAGGGATTGGGGAACACTGAAGCTTTCTTT

clone_size: -
d_call: TRBD1
j_call: TRBJ2-3
v_call: TRBV2
cdr3_aa: CATGPGQGLTDTQYF
cdr3_nt: TGTGCCACCGGACCGGGACAGGGGCTTACAGATACGCAGTATTTT

clone_size: -
d_call: -
j_call: TRBJ2-7
v_call: TRBV5-8
cdr3_aa: CASSFIYEQYF
cdr3_nt: TGTGCCAGCAGCTTCATCTACGAGCAGTACTTC

clone_size: few
d_call: TRBD2
j_call: TRBJ2-3
v_call: TRBV6-5
cdr3_aa: CASSSGTSGTDTQYF
cdr3_nt: TGTGCCAGCAGCTCCGGGACTAGCGGAACAGATACGCAGTATTTT

clone_size: -
d_call: TRBD1
j_call: TRBJ1-1
v_call: TRBV11-2
cdr3_aa: CASSLPGQPNTEAFF
cdr3_nt: TGTGCCAGCAGCCTGCCGGGACAGCCGAACACTGAAGCTTTCTTT

clone_size: -
d_call: -
j_call: TRBJ1-4
v_call: TRBV28
cdr3_aa: CASCPGFNEKLFF
cdr3_nt: TGTGCCAGCTGCCCAGGGTTTAATGAAAAACTGTTTTTT

clone_size: -
d_call: TRBD1
j_call: TRBJ1-5
v_call: TRBV28
cdr3_aa: CALQGGDQPQHF
cdr3_nt: TGTGCCCTACAAGGGGGCGATCAGCCCCAGCATTTT

clone_size: -
d_call: -
j_call: TRBJ1-1
v_call: TRBV30
cdr3_aa: CAWTFGRGTFF
cdr3_nt: -

clone_size: -
d_call: TRBD1
j_call: TRBJ1-5
v_call: TRBV2
cdr3_aa: CASGRQGLQPQHF
cdr3_nt: TGTGCCAGCGGGAGACAGGGCCTTCAGCCCCAGCATTTT

clone_size: -
d_call: -
j_call: TRBJ2-3
v_call: TRBV4-1
cdr3_aa: CASSLEVGAHTQYF
cdr3_nt: TGCGCCAGCAGCCTGGAGGTGGGGGCCCATACGCAGTATTTT

clone_size: -
d_call: -
j_call: TRBJ2-6
v_call: TRBV15
cdr3_aa: CATSRDPGGGANVLTF
cdr3_nt: TGTGCCACCAGCAGAGATCCGGGGGGCGGGGCCAACGTCCTGACTTTC

clone_size: -
d_call: -
j_call: TRBJ1-1
v_call: TRBV15
cdr3_aa: CATSRDLGLPGGAFF
cdr3_nt: TGTGCCACCAGCAGGGACCTCGGGCTCCCGGGAGGAGCTTTCTTT

clone_size: -
d_call: TRBD1
j_call: TRBJ1-1
v_call: TRBV5-1
cdr3_aa: CASMLGQGVSEAFF
cdr3_nt: TGCGCCAGCATGCTGGGACAGGGGGTGAGTGAAGCTTTCTTT

clone_size: -
d_call: -
j_call: TRBJ1-1
v_call: TRBV6-1
cdr3_aa: CATIFGGSSTEAFF
cdr3_nt: TGTGCCACCATTTTTGGGGGCTCGAGCACTGAAGCTTTCTTT

clone_size: -
d_call: -
j_call: TRBJ2-7
v_call: TRBV30
cdr3_aa: CALQAGSYEQYF
cdr3_nt: TGTGCCCTCCAAGCGGGTTCCTACGAGCAGTACTTC

clone_size: -
d_call: TRBD1
j_call: TRBJ1-5
v_call: TRBV5-1
cdr3_aa: CASSLVGGQNQPQHF
cdr3_nt: TGCGCCAGCAGCTTGGTCGGGGGACAGAATCAGCCCCAGCATTTT

clone_size: once
d_call: TRBD2
j_call: TRBJ2-7
v_call: TRBV27
cdr3_aa: CASRGTSGRTPTYEQYF
cdr3_nt: TGTGCCAGCAGGGGGACTAGCGGGAGGACCCCTACCTACGAGCAGTACTTC

clone_size: few
d_call: TRBD1
j_call: TRBJ1-1
v_call: TRBV5-1
cdr3_aa: CASSPTGVDEAFF
cdr3_nt: TGCGCCAGCAGTCCCACAGGGGTCGATGAAGCTTTCTTT

clone_size: -
d_call: TRBD2
j_call: TRBJ2-1
v_call: TRBV5-1
cdr3_aa: CASSLVASGIPNEQFF
cdr3_nt: TGCGCCAGCAGCTTGGTGGCTAGCGGGATTCCCAATGAGCAGTTCTTC

clone_size: -
d_call: TRBD2
j_call: TRBJ2-5
v_call: TRBV28
cdr3_aa: CASSSGTSGFQETQYF
cdr3_nt: TGTGCCAGCAGTTCCGGGACTAGCGGTTTCCAAGAGACCCAGTACTTC

clone_size: once
d_call: -
j_call: TRBJ2-7
v_call: TRBV6-5
cdr3_aa: CASSSTGLVCEQYF
cdr3_nt: TGTGCCAGCAGCTCTACAGGGCTCGTTTGCGAGCAGTACTTC

clone_size: -
d_call: TRBD2
j_call: TRBJ2-2
v_call: TRBV7-2
cdr3_aa: CASSSGGGRGELFF
cdr3_nt: TGTGCCAGCAGCTCCGGCGGGGGGAGAGGGGAGCTGTTTTTT

clone_size: -
d_call: -
j_call: TRBJ1-2
v_call: TRBV5-6
cdr3_aa: CASSPTLEYGYTF
cdr3_nt: TGTGCCAGCAGCCCCACCCTAGAGTATGGCTACACCTTC

clone_size: -
d_call: -
j_call: TRBJ2-3
v_call: TRBV7-2
cdr3_aa: CASSLLGAETDTQYF
cdr3_nt: TGTGCCAGCAGCTTGCTAGGTGCCGAGACGGATACGCAGTATTTT

clone_size: -
d_call: -
j_call: TRBJ1-2
v_call: TRBV2
cdr3_aa: CASSTDGGYGYTF
cdr3_nt: TGTGCCAGCAGTACTGACGGAGGATATGGCTACACCTTC

clone_size: few
d_call: TRBD2
j_call: TRBJ2-1
v_call: TRBV29-1
cdr3_aa: CSAAQLAGVINEQFF
cdr3_nt: TGCAGCGCGGCGCAACTAGCGGGAGTGATAAATGAGCAGTTCTTC

clone_size: -
d_call: -
j_call: TRBJ1-4
v_call: TRBV6-1
cdr3_aa: CASSVGPYNEKLFF
cdr3_nt: TGTGCCAGCAGTGTGGGCCCGTATAATGAAAAACTGTTTTTT

clone_size: once
d_call: -
j_call: TRBJ1-2
v_call: TRBV18
cdr3_aa: CASSPPELYGYTF
cdr3_nt: TGTGCCAGCTCACCACCAGAACTCTATGGCTACACCTTC

clone_size: once
d_call: TRBD1
j_call: TRBJ2-5
v_call: TRBV7-6
cdr3_aa: CASSLQGALETQYF
cdr3_nt: TGTGCCAGCAGCTTGCAGGGGGCGCTGGAGACCCAGTACTTC